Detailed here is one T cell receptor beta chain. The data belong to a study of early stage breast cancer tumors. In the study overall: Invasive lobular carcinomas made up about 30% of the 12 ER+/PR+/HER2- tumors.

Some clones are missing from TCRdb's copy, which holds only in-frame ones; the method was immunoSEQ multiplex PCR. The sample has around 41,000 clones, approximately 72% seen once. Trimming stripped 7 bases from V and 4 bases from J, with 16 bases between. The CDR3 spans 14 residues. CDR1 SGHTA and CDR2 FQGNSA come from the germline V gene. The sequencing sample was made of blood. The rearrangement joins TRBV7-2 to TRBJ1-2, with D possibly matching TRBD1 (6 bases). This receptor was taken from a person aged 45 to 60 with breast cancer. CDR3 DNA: TGTGCCAGCACCAACGAGGGGGTAGGCTATGGCTACACCTTC. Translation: CASTNEGVGYGYTF.